Reported below is one TCR beta chain. The data originate from a study of blood T cell repertoires in COVID-19. In the study overall: The cDNA or gDNA used as material had been derived from T cells, B-cell-depleted T cells, or PBMCs.

As handled by the study authors: How many nucleated cells were present was estimated from reference gene primer amplification. Produced via immunoSEQ multiplex PCR; TCRdb's table is partial and in-frame only. V and J calls and clone size are as listed in that table; D and trimming were resolved from the DNA. The sample has 65,000 to 75,000 clones; approximately 84% are singletons. V was pared by 5 bases and J by 1 base, with 5 bases between. The CDR3 length is 12 residues. Germline V gene sequence: CDR1 WNHNN, CDR2 SYGVQD (reference sequence). V is TRBV10-1 and J is TRBJ1-1, with D uncertain. Source material: peripheral blood. The receptor was derived from a woman in her sixties with acute or convalescent COVID-19. DNA for the CDR3: TGCGCCAGCAGTCGGTCGAACACTGAAGCTTTCTTT. Translated: CASSRSNTEAFF.